The 18 T cell receptor beta chains below were found in one sample sequenced in a study of blood T cell repertoires in COVID-19. This table comes from immunoSEQ multiplex PCR, and its TCRdb copy is limited to in-frame clones, with some not included. The table includes about 120,000 clones, 60% to 80% detected once. The sample taken for sequencing was peripheral blood. The receptor source for this set is a woman older than 75 with active or convalescent COVID-19.

CDR3 protein: CASSWDSLNNSPLHF. In DNA, the CDR3 is TGTGCCAGCAGTTGGGACAGCTTAAATAATTCACCCCTCCACTTT. The chain employs TRBV6-6 and TRBJ1-6; 7 nucleotides align to TRBD1. With V trimmed by 4 bases and J by 5 bases, 5 bases remained unmatched. Germline V gene sequence: CDR1 MNHNY, CDR2 SVGAGI (reference sequence). This CDR3 has 15 residues.

The chain uses TRBV6-2 or TRBV6-3 and TRBJ2-7; D possibly corresponds to TRBD1 (6 bases). The CDR3 sequence is 14 residues long. Germline CDR1 is MNHEY and CDR2 is SVGEGT. Between the trimmed V and J ends, which lost 1 base and 1 base, there was a span of 8 bases. CDR3 loop: CASSYWQGSYEQYF. The CDR3 nucleotides are TGTGCCAGCAGTTACTGGCAGGGGTCCTACGAGCAGTACTTC.

In its sample, this clone was seen a few times. The chain combines TRBV7-2 with TRBJ2-3, with 10 bases identical to TRBD2. V dropped 5 bases and J dropped 1; count of bases not matched to a gene: 6. Germline assignment: CDR1 SGHTA and CDR2 FQGNSA. The length of the CDR3 is 16 residues. CDR3 amino acids: CASSPPGTSGTDTQYF. CDR3 DNA: TGTGCCAGCAGCCCCCCCGGGACTAGCGGCACAGATACGCAGTATTTT.

The rearrangement uses TRBV20-1 and TRBJ1-5; 7 bases fit TRBD1. There are 14 residues in the CDR3. CDR1 is DFQATT and CDR2 is SNEGSKA in the germline V gene (reference sequence). The V segment lost 3 bases and the J segment 4 bases; nucleotides outside the gene matches: 6. The CDR3 DNA sequence: TGCAGTGCTAGTGTGGGACAGAGGAATCAGCCCCAGCATTTT. This gives the protein CSASVGQRNQPQHF.

The count of this clone is one. The gene calls are TRBV6-4 and TRBJ2-7, with D perhaps TRBD2 (6 bases). V lost 8 bases and J 3 bases, leaving 14 bases between the germline ends. The germline gives CDR1 MRHNA, CDR2 SNTAGT. The CDR3 runs to 13 residues. CDR3 sequence reads: CASGRCAGYEQYF. The CDR3 nucleotides read TGTGCCAGCGGGAGGTGTGCCGGCTACGAGCAGTACTTC.

This clone is deemed medium-sized. The chain's CDR3 is CASSIRTRANGDTEAFF. CDR3 in DNA: TGTGCCAGCAGCATCCGGACGAGGGCGAATGGGGACACTGAAGCTTTCTTT. The V gene is TRBV21-1, the J gene TRBJ1-1. TRBV21-1 is classified as a pseudogene. CDR3 length: 17 amino acids.

This chain links TRBV19 with TRBJ2-2; TRBD2 matches 12 bases. CDR1 is LNHDA and CDR2 is SQIVND in the germline V gene (reference sequence). V lost 6 bases, J lost 3 bases, and 8 bases stayed unmatched. CDR3 length equals 17 residues. In DNA form, the CDR3 reads TGTGCCAGTAGCCCTCTAGCGGGAGGGGTCGACACCGGGGAGCTGTTTTTT. Translating gives CASSPLAGGVDTGELFF. Using reference TRBV19 and TRBJ2-2 for the parts outside the CDR3, the full variable domain is DGGITQSPKYLFRKEGQNVTLSCEQNLNHDAMYWYRQDPGQGLRLIYYSQIVNDFQKGDIAEGYSVSREKKESFPLTVTSAQKNPTAFYLCASSPLAGGVDTGELFFGEGSRLTVL.

V gene TRBV11-3 combines with J gene TRBJ2-7; 9 nucleotides line up with TRBD2. CDR3 length: 15 residues. Germline V gene lookup returns CDR1 SGHNT and CDR2 YENEEA. V lost 2 bases and J lost 3; bases outside the gene matches: 5. The CDR3 region is CASSLFGGGGYEQYF. DNA for the CDR3: TGTGCCAGCAGCTTATTCGGCGGGGGGGGCTACGAGCAGTACTTC.

The chain combines TRBV28 with TRBJ1-4; TRBD1 matches 7 bases. Germline-derived CDR1 and CDR2 are MDHEN and SYDVKM. This CDR3 region has 13 residues. V was pared by 9 bases and J by 3 bases, with 4 bases of the junction left unmatched. In DNA form, the CDR3 reads TGTGCCAGTCGGGACAGAGCTAATGAAAAACTGTTTTTT. Translating it yields CASRDRANEKLFF.

The rearrangement uses TRBV7-2 and TRBJ2-1, with 10 nucleotides matching TRBD1. Germline V lookup: CDR1 SGHTA, CDR2 FQGNSA. The CDR3 is made up of 16 amino acids. The V and J ends lost 3 bases and 1 base, in that order; junction bases with no gene match: 3. Written as DNA, the CDR3 is TGTGCCAGCAGCTTGGACAGGGGGTCATCCTACAATGAGCAGTTCTTC. It specifies CASSLDRGSSYNEQFF.

The CDR3 DNA reads as TGTGCCAGCTCACCAGGGCAGCCGGTCGGGGCCCTCCACTTT. The encoded protein is CASSPGQPVGALHF. V gene TRBV18 combines with J gene TRBJ1-6; D ambiguous. The CDR3 contains 14 residues. With 2 bases removed from V and 14 bases from J, the gap between germline ends came to 16 bases. Per germline, CDR1 KGHSH and CDR2 LQKENI.

V gene TRBV5-1 combines with J gene TRBJ2-1; D is unresolved. Germline values: CDR1 SGHRS, CDR2 YFSETQ. The CDR3 is made up of 12 amino acids. Between the trimmed V and J ends, which lost 4 bases and 10 bases, there was a span of 12 bases. CDR3 DNA: TGCGCCAGCAGCATGAGCCTCCGGGAGCAGTTCTTC. This translates into CASSMSLREQFF. Filled out from reference TRBV5-1 and TRBJ2-1, the complete variable domain reads KAGVTQTPRYLIKTRGQQVTLSCSPISGHRSVSWYQQTPGQGLQFLFEYFSETQRNKGNFPGRFSGRQFSNSRSEMNVSTLELGDSALYLCASSMSLREQFFGPGTRLTVL.

V usage is TRBV3-1 (or the pseudogene TRBV3-2) and J usage is TRBJ1-1; the D gene is possibly TRBD1 (5 bases). CDR1 is LGHDT, CDR2 YNNKEL, per germline (reference sequence). The CDR3 consists of 16 residues. With 0 bases removed from V and 1 base from J, the gap between germline ends came to 12 bases. The CDR3 DNA is TGTGCCAGCAGCCAAGAGCAGGGCTTGGCGAACACTGAAGCTTTCTTT. Translated: CASSQEQGLANTEAFF.

This chain joins TRBV19 and TRBJ1-1; D is uncertain. The CDR3 extends over 13 amino acids. Germline V CDR1 and CDR2: LNHDA, SQIVND (reference sequence). V lost 4 bases, J lost 1 base, and 7 bases lay in between. The CDR3 protein is CASSTMRNTEAFF. As DNA, the CDR3 is TGTGCCAGTAGTACAATGAGGAACACTGAAGCTTTCTTT.

This clone was picked up one time. The chain is built from TRBV4-1 and TRBJ1-4, with unresolved D. Germline V CDR1 and CDR2: MGHRA, YSYEKL. The CDR3 spans 14 residues. The V end was cut by 2 bases, the J end by 6 bases, with 10 bases between. CDR3 protein: CASSQLAVDEKLFF. CDR3 nucleotide sequence: TGCGCCAGCAGCCAATTAGCTGTGGATGAAAAACTGTTTTTT.

The chain has TRBV30 and TRBJ1-5; D not certain. Germline V gene data show CDR1 as GTSNPN and CDR2 as SVGIG (reference sequence). The CDR3 is 13 residues long. V lost 1 base and J lost 8, with 12 bases in between. The CDR3 protein is CAWSGGTWEPQHF. The CDR3 nucleotides are TGTGCCTGGAGTGGAGGCACCTGGGAGCCCCAGCATTTT.

The CDR3, as DNA: TGTGCCAGCAGCTTCGACAGGCCCTATGGCTACACCTTC. Translating it yields CASSFDRPYGYTF. The chain recombines TRBV28 with TRBJ1-2, with D perhaps TRBD1 (6 bases). CDR1 is MDHEN, CDR2 SYDVKM, per germline. This CDR3 has 13 amino acids. Between the trimmed V and J ends, which lost 6 bases and 4 bases, there was a span of 12 bases.

This chain links TRBV14 with TRBJ1-2; perhaps TRBD1 as D (6 bases). Germline lookup yields CDR1 SGHDN and CDR2 FVKESK. V was trimmed by 5 bases and J by 5 bases, leaving 12 bases between them. This CDR3 has 13 amino acids. CDR3 in amino acids: CASSGDRPYGYTF. The CDR3, as DNA: TGTGCCAGCAGCGGAGACAGGCCATATGGCTACACCTTC.